This entry describes one TCR beta chain. Its specificity is unknown. With V trimmed by 3 bases and J by 2 bases, 5 bases remained unmatched. The germline V gene encodes CDR1 SGHAT and CDR2 FQDESV (reference sequence). The CDR3 totals 17 residues. This record comes from a study of T-cell reconstitution after alpha-beta-depleted transplantation in children. The study, taken as a whole, reports: From newly produced T cells came most of the T-cell counts and diversity one year after transplant. Recipient T cells and thymic progenitors that survived were the source of the high TCRbeta diversity seen at day 60 in some patients. It was reported that alpha-beta T cells came from several hundred expanded graft clones (about two months after transplant).

Molecular barcoding with unique molecular identifiers was used for the TCRbeta library. TCRdb called the PCR reads again in MiXCR, with one record for every CDR3 protein. The table lists some 120,000 distinct CDR3 sequences, roughly 10% of them singletons. The V and J genes are TRBV11-1 and TRBJ2-5; 14 positions agree with TRBD2. The TCR sequence derives from a girl younger than two who had a stem cell transplant for combined immunodeficiency, so the T cells may come from the graft donor. This specimen consisted of PBMCs, mostly from graft donor cells, obtained 180 days after TCRalphabeta/CD19-depleted stem cell transplant. CDR3 nucleotide sequence: TGTGCCAGCAGCTTCGGGACTAGCGGGGGAGTACAAGAGACCCAGTACTTC. Protein sequence: CASSFGTSGGVQETQYF.